Described below is a single TCR beta chain sequence and its context. This clone was recorded only once. Its antigen remains unidentified. Base qualities are not at hand, and no much larger clone is one base apart. This entry comes from a study of shared clonotypes between healthy human individuals (dated by TCRdb to the early 2020s). For the study in its entirety: A couple of women and a few men aged 18 to 49 years were included in the cohort. Per donor, three plates each were used for CD4 naive and CD4 memory, two for CD8 naive, and one for CD8 memory. To estimate repertoire size and how much clonotypes are shared between individuals, the study performed deep sequencing of blood TCR repertoires from roughly five healthy adults. Libraries were prepared and TCR repertoires were sequenced by different laboratories using diverse techniques, in order to increase sequencing depth and limit assay-specific biases. Between about 0.9 and 9 billion PBMCs per donor were obtained by leukapheresis. Findings and caveats that apply to the study as a whole: Pairwise subsampling led to the expectation that sequencing depth would affect the degree of clonotype sharing among donors. Across a few donors, around 5% of naive CD4, approximately 3.5% of naive CD8, 2.3% of memory CD4, and approximately 0.4% of memory CD8 clonotypes were shared. The small number of donors limited the genetic and exposure-history diversity represented. Compared with non-shared clonotypes, clonotypes shared by all four sorted-subset donors had higher generation probabilities. Only blood was sampled, and tissue TCR repertoires likely differ from those in blood. Naive subsets generally had larger estimated clonotype richness than memory subsets did. Incomplete sequencing was indicated by rarefaction of sorted-subset datasets, despite the large sequencing depth.

TCR CDR3 regions were amplified from genomic DNA by multiplex PCR using the deep immunoSEQ assay. For each cell subset, the extracted genomic DNA was distributed evenly across all wells of several immunoSEQ 96-well plates, and each plate served as one replicate. For sorted subsets, 200 to 250 ng of genomic DNA, equivalent to tens of thousands of T cell genomes, went into each replicate PCR. The purified libraries were quantified using a Qubit 3.0 fluorometer, sized with a Bioanalyzer 2100, and then quantified again using the KAPA Library Quantification kit. Every immunoSEQ 96-well plate was sequenced on a dedicated single-read 150-cycle Illumina NextSeq 550 flow cell. As for the authors' bioinformatics: The immunoSEQ output contained only junctional sequences without quality scores, so filtering could not match that applied to full-length reads. To assign V/J genes and CDR3, sequences were annotated using PyIR, a Python wrapper for IgBLAST v1.9, with IMGT germline references. Reads were removed for weak V/J assignments (E-value above 1e-6), missing CDR3, stop codons, out-of-frame junctions, or ambiguous translated residues. A V3J clonotype was defined by an identical inferred V gene, J gene, and CDR3 amino acid sequence. To compute the percentage overlap between repertoires, the number of shared unique clonotypes was divided by the size of the smaller repertoire. Richness of each repertoire was evaluated using RTK rarefaction, the Chao1 estimator, and Recon v2.1 estimates of unobserved clonotypes. Generation probabilities were computed with OLGA for all TCRbeta clonotypes obtained by the gDNA method from several donors. This is the immuneACCESS table as TCRdb keeps it, with only in-frame sequences that have V and J called. A part of the clones is gone; compared with another copy, unresolved V genes explain less than half, and the rest is unexplained. V and J calls and clone size follow that table, whereas D and trimming were derived from the DNA. The sample table records millions of clones; 95% of these occur just once. The ten biggest clones cover approximately 0.13% of the sample.

Healthy HIV-negative adults with no recently reported acute infections or vaccinations were included as donors. Every donor was a Caucasian adult living in Nashville, Tennessee, USA. CD4+ T cells were enriched by magnetic negative selection, after which naive cells were positively selected on CD45RA and the negative fraction was taken as the memory subset. Blood was collected by leukapheresis, and PBMCs were isolated by Ficoll-Histopaque density gradient centrifugation and then cryopreserved in liquid nitrogen vapor phase. Analytical flow cytometry was used to check the purity and quantity of each magnetically sorted T cell population. Each sorted fraction had its genomic DNA isolated and then quantified by UV absorbance on a Nanodrop 2000c. This clonotype originated in a young man in good health. Source material: naive CD4+ T cells sorted from blood. The cell subset or site label for this specimen denotes: CD45RA+ positively selected.

The DNA sequence follows: TGTGCCACGAGCCGGGAAAGCTACGAGCAGTACTTC. The translation is CATSRESYEQYF. The chain is made from TRBV2 and TRBJ2-7; a tentative D call is TRBD2 (5 bases match). V sheds 10 bases and J sheds 3 bases, leaving 13 bases between their ends. The CDR3, cysteine through phenylalanine, is 12 amino acids long. Just the 36-base CDR3 DNA is kept, in frame starting at base 1. CDR1 and CDR2 are read off the germline V gene as SNHLY and FYNNEI. Extended through the reference TRBV2 and TRBJ2-7 proteins, this CDR3 yields the full variable domain: EPEVTQTPSHQVTQMGQEVILRCVPISNHLYFYWYRQILGQKVEFLVSFYNNEISEKSEIFDDQFSVERPDGSNFTLKIRSTKLEDSAMYFCATSRESYEQYFGPGTRLTVT.